The clone carrying this TCR beta chain was seen many times. TCRdb redid the calling of the multiplex PCR reads with MiXCR, one entry per CDR3 protein. The data contain about 230,000 distinct CDR3 sequences, about 30% of them seen just once; the ten biggest clones take up about 1.4%. The lymph nodes were axillary draining lymph nodes from breast cancer patients. This sample was included in a study of breast tumors, draining lymph nodes, adjacent tissues. Germline trimming cut 4 bases from V and 4 bases from J; bases unmatched to any gene: 19. The CDR3 has 19 residues. CDR1 is SGDLS and CDR2 is YYNGEE in the germline V gene.

This clonotype was sampled from a female donor with breast cancer. Some clones in this sample may be carry-over from other donors' samples. What was sequenced was axillary lymph node tissue. The J gene is TRBJ2-3, the V gene TRBV9; 9 nucleotides match TRBD2. CDR3 loop: CASSPVLAGALIAADTQYF. The CDR3 DNA reads as TGTGCCAGCAGCCCGGTACTAGCGGGTGCCCTCATTGCCGCAGATACGCAGTATTTT. The variable domain in full, with the rest retrieved from reference TRBV9 and TRBJ2-3, is DSGVTQTPKHLITATGQRVTLRCSPRSGDLSVYWYQQSLDQGLQFLIQYYNGEERAKGNILERFSAQQFPDLHSELNLSSLELGDSALYFCASSPVLAGALIAADTQYFGPGTRLTVL.